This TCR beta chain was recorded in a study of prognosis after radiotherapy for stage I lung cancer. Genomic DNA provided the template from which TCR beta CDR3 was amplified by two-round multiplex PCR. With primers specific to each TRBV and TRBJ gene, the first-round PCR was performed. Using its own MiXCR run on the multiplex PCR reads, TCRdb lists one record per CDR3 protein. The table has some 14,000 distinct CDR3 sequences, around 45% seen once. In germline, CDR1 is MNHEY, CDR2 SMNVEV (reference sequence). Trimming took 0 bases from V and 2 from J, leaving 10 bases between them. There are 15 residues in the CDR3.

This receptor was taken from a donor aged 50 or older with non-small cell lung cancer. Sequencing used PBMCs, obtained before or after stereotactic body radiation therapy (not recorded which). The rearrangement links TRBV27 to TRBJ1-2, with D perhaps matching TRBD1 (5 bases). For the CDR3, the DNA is TGTGCCAGCAGTTTATCCTATCCAGGGAACTATGGCTACACCTTC. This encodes CASSLSYPGNYGYTF.